Listed below are T cell receptor beta chains from one sample, sequenced in a study of T-cell reconstitution after alpha-beta-depleted transplantation in children. TCRdb re-derived calls from the PCR reads in MiXCR, one entry per CDR3 protein. This repertoire shows 250,000 to 300,000 distinct CDR3 sequences, roughly 7.8% found once; its top ten account for about 8.2%. Sequenced here: peripheral blood, sampled 360 days after TCRalphabeta/CD19-depleted stem cell transplant. These receptors were taken from a female patient between 2 and 15 years old who had a stem cell transplant for Fanconi anemia, so the T cells may come from the graft donor. Each CDR3 is given with its conserved first and last residue. The D gene is left open where the match is weak. Where a row states a size, it is once, few, many or the class of an expanded clone; other rows omit it.

D	V	size	J	DNA	CDR3
TRBD1	TRBV15	-	TRBJ1-6	TGTGCCACCCTACTGACAGGGGAAATTTCACCCCTCCACTTT	CATLLTGEISPLHF
-	TRBV5-4	few	TRBJ2-5	TGTGCCAGCAGCTTGGTCGGAAGAGAGACCCAGTACTTC	CASSLVGRETQYF
-	TRBV7-9	-	TRBJ1-2	TGTGCCAGCAGCTTAGAGGGCAGAGCCTATGGCTACACCTTC	CASSLEGRAYGYTF
-	TRBV10-3	-	TRBJ1-1	TGTGCCATCAGCGGCAACACTGAAGCTTTCTTT	CAISGNTEAFF
-	TRBV20-1	-	TRBJ2-5	TGCAGTGCTATTAGTCGAACCAAAGAGACCCAGTACTTC	CSAISRTKETQYF
TRBD1	TRBV6-6	few	TRBJ2-7	TGTGCCAGCCGGGACAGGGGGGAATATGAGCAGTACTTC	CASRDRGEYEQYF
-	TRBV5-6	many	TRBJ2-3	TGTGCCAGCAGCTTACTCGGTACGCAGTATTTT	CASSLLGTQYF
-	TRBV20-1	many	TRBJ2-7	TGCAGTGCTTCTTTCATCGGGGGGCGCCGGGAGCAGTACTTC	CSASFIGGRREQYF
-	TRBV12-3/TRBV12-4	-	TRBJ1-2	TGTGCCAGCAGCGTAGACAGGCTCTATGGCTACACCTTC	CASSVDRLYGYTF
-	TRBV6-5	-	TRBJ1-1	TGTGCCATCGCCCGGGGCATGAACACTGAAGCTTTCTTT	CAIARGMNTEAFF
-	TRBV5-1	many	TRBJ1-2	TGCGCCAGCAGCTTGGCTAACAGGGAATATGGCTACACCTTC	CASSLANREYGYTF
TRBD2	TRBV7-3	-	TRBJ2-1	TGTGCCAGCAGCCCAGGACTAGCGGGGGGGCTATTGTTCTTC	CASSPGLAGGLLFF
TRBD2	TRBV6-5	many	TRBJ2-2	TGTGCCAGCAGTTCCCCGGGACTAGCGGGATCGAACACCGGGGAGCTGTTTTTT	CASSSPGLAGSNTGELFF
TRBD1	TRBV24-1	-	TRBJ1-2	TGTGCCACCAGTGATTCCCGCCCGACAGGGAAATATTATGGCTACACCTTC	CATSDSRPTGKYYGYTF
TRBD2	TRBV12-3/TRBV12-4	many	TRBJ2-3	TGTGCCAGCAGTTTTTACCCCAGCGGGGGGGAGGCAGATACGCAGTATTTT	CASSFYPSGGEADTQYF
-	TRBV9	-	TRBJ2-1	TGTGCCAGCAGCTCCACCGGGAGCAGGCGTTACAATGAGCAGTTCTTC	CASSSTGSRRYNEQFF
-	TRBV10-2	many	TRBJ2-5	TGCGCCACCTCAGAGGGGGAGACCCAGTACTTC	CATSEGETQYF
-	TRBV28	-	TRBJ2-7	TGTGCCAGCAGTTCCCCCACAGTTTATAACTCCTACGAGCAGTACTTC	CASSSPTVYNSYEQYF
-	TRBV12-3/TRBV12-4	many	TRBJ2-7	TGTGCCAGCAGTTTTACCAAGAACTACGAGCAGTACTTC	CASSFTKNYEQYF
-	TRBV15	many	TRBJ1-4	TGTGCCACCAGCAGATTCAAAGCACGGGCAGATGAAAAACTGTTTTTT	CATSRFKARADEKLFF
TRBD1	TRBV5-1	many	TRBJ1-1	TGCGCCAGCAGCTTGGAAGAAGGGGGCTACACTGAAGCTTTCTTT	CASSLEEGGYTEAFF
-	TRBV20-1	-	TRBJ2-7	TGCAGTGCTAGAGTTGTGGGAGGGGGTTTAGGGCAGTACTTC	CSARVVGGGLGQYF
-	TRBV29-1	many	TRBJ2-7	TGCAGCGCCGCAAGCGGCAGCAGCTACTACGAGCAGTACTTC	CSAASGSSYYEQYF
-	TRBV5-1	many	TRBJ2-1	TGCGCCAGCTCCCGACTAGGGGACAATGAGCAGTTCTTC	CASSRLGDNEQFF
-	TRBV20-1	few	TRBJ1-5	TGCAGTGGAGGCTACGGGAGTAATCAGCCCCAGCATTTT	CSGGYGSNQPQHF
-	TRBV5-1	many	TRBJ2-7	TGCGCCAGCAGCTTTATCGAACGGGCTACGTACGAGCAGTACTTC	CASSFIERATYEQYF
-	TRBV6-2/TRBV6-3	many	TRBJ2-7	TGTGCCAGCAGTTACTCGGCGACAGTCCTAACCTACGAGCAGTACTTC	CASSYSATVLTYEQYF
TRBD1	TRBV27	-	TRBJ2-2	TGTGCCAGCAGTCCCTGGACAGGGGAAGACACCGGGGAGCTGTTTTTT	CASSPWTGEDTGELFF
-	TRBV18	few	TRBJ2-5	TGTGCCAGCTCACCACCGTCTAGCCTGGAGACCCAGTACTTC	CASSPPSSLETQYF
TRBD2	TRBV3-1	few	TRBJ2-7	TGTGCCAGCAGCCAAGCGGAGCGGGGGGCCTCCTACGAGCAGTACTTC	CASSQAERGASYEQYF
-	TRBV30	-	TRBJ2-4	TGTGCCTGGAGAGTTCAGGGGGGCGATGACATTCAGTACTTC	CAWRVQGGDDIQYF
-	TRBV14	-	TRBJ2-2	TGTGCCAGCAGCCAAGAATGGGGCGGGGAGCTGTTTTTT	CASSQEWGGELFF
-	TRBV10-3	few	TRBJ1-1	TGTGCCATCAGTGTATACAGGGAGCCCACTGAAGCTTTCTTT	CAISVYREPTEAFF
-	TRBV28	many	TRBJ1-5	TGTGCCAGCAGTCAGCGCAATCAGCCCCAGCATTTT	CASSQRNQPQHF
-	TRBV19	-	TRBJ2-2	TGTGCCAGTAGTACTGGTAGCCGCTACACCGGGGAGCTGTTTTTT	CASSTGSRYTGELFF
-	TRBV7-9	many	TRBJ2-2	TGTGCCAGCAGCTTTAAAGGCACCACCGGGGAGCTGTTTTTT	CASSFKGTTGELFF
-	TRBV4-3	many	TRBJ1-5	TGCGCCAGCAGCCAAGAGGCCCCGGGGCCCCAGCATTTT	CASSQEAPGPQHF
-	TRBV5-1	many	TRBJ2-1	TGCGCCAGCAGCTCGACAAGACTGTTGGGCAATGAGCAGTTCTTC	CASSSTRLLGNEQFF
-	TRBV6-5	-	TRBJ1-1	TGTGCCAGCAGTTCTCTCGGGGGGCTAGGGACAAAGAACACTGAAGCTTTCTTT	CASSSLGGLGTKNTEAFF
-	TRBV6-5	many	TRBJ1-1	TGTGCCAGCAGTTACAGTAGTGATTTCTCGGCTTTCTTT	CASSYSSDFSAFF
-	TRBV5-8	many	TRBJ1-5	TGTGCCAGCAGAGGGGATTATAGCAATCAGCCCCAGCATTTT	CASRGDYSNQPQHF
-	TRBV15	many	TRBJ1-3	TGTGCCACCAGCAGAGATCATGGGGTTCCCAAAAGCACCATATATTTT	CATSRDHGVPKSTIYF
TRBD1	TRBV12-3/TRBV12-4	many	TRBJ2-7	TGTGCCAGCAGCCCTCCCGGGACAGGGTCCTACGAGCAGTACTTC	CASSPPGTGSYEQYF